This T cell receptor (beta chain) was sequenced in a study of cytomegalovirus exposure and HLA in healthy donors. Findings of the study overall: Presence/absence analyses rested on an assumption that sequencing depth was roughly uniform across donors. TCR beta chain V- and J-gene trimming was linked, in a later analysis, to a missense variant in DCLRE1C. The likely origin of a cluster of highly shared sequence variants was a sequencing artifact. Later on, an analysis tied some 17,000 TCR beta sequences to HLA alleles at 0.05 false discovery rate.

Use of 60 Vbeta and 13 Jbeta primers characterized the PCR. Assay: immunoSEQ multiplex PCR; the TCRdb copy retains only in-frame clones and omits some. Among fewer than 200,000 clones, roughly a tenth were seen once, and the ten largest hold over 1%. Turning to this clone: The target antigen is unknown.

Per the germline V gene, CDR1 is MNHEY and CDR2 is SVGAGI. This CDR3 has 13 amino acids. Trimming cost V 2 bases and J 7 bases, with 9 bases left between them. The V and J genes are TRBV6-5 and TRBJ1-5; D gene ambiguous. The TCR sequence derives from a woman in her twenties or thirties in good health and CMV-seropositive. Sequences were obtained from PBMCs. The CDR3 loop reads CASSYEGSQPQHF. The CDR3 nucleotides read TGTGCCAGCAGTTACGAGGGATCCCAGCCCCAGCATTTT.